Below are 18 T cell receptor beta chains sequenced from a single sample in a study of control samples from healthy donors and cancer patients (dated by TCRdb to the early 2020s). Libraries came from the immunoSEQ multiplex PCR assay. What TCRdb holds here is the immuneACCESS table cut down to in-frame rearrangements. Part of the clones is not present; checked against another copy, under half of the missing clones reflect an unresolved V gene, and the others are unexplained. Counted in this sample were some 140,000 clones; roughly 94% of them appeared once. The ten largest clones take up approximately 14% of the sample. Sequenced: PBMCs. The source is a man between 60 and 75 years old with colorectal cancer.

V and J are TRBV7-9 and TRBJ1-3; no clear D gene. CDR3 size: 15 residues. Germline-derived CDR1 and CDR2 are SEHNR and FQNEAQ (reference sequence). V was clipped by 0 bases and J by 1 base, with 7 bases between them. The CDR3 spells CASSLAATSGNTIYF. In nucleotides, the CDR3 is TGTGCCAGCAGCTTAGCAGCTACTTCTGGAAACACCATATATTTT.

Remarks on this clone: The junction shows a germline mismatch at one end, possibly a read error. The chain joins TRBV7-2 to TRBJ1-1, with D tentatively TRBD1 (5 bases). The CDR3 consists of 14 residues. Germline CDR1 SGHTA, CDR2 FQGNSA. CDR3 DNA: TGTGCCAGCAGCGCCGGGACGCCGAACACCGAAGCTTTCTTT. Translating it yields CASSAGTPNTEAFF. The variable domain in full, completed from reference TRBV7-2 and TRBJ1-1, reads GAGVSQSPSNKVTEKGKDVELRCDPISGHTALYWYRQSLGQGLEFLIYFQGNSAPDKSGLPSDRFSAERTGGSVSTLTIQRTQQEDSAVYLCASSAGTPNTEAFFGQGTRLTVV.

This chain joins TRBV5-1 and TRBJ1-2; D might be TRBD1 (6 bases). Trimming removed 4 bases at V and 6 bases at J, with 13 bases between. There are 13 residues in the CDR3. CDR1 SGHRS and CDR2 YFSETQ come from the germline V gene. CDR3 residues: CASSGPGQDGYTF. The CDR3 DNA reads as TGCGCCAGCAGCGGGCCGGGACAAGATGGCTACACCTTC.

The gene calls are TRBV30 and TRBJ1-4, with D maybe TRBD1 (5 bases). The CDR3 loop spans 17 amino acids. V gave up 8 bases and J gave up 4 bases, with 26 bases separating them. Germline CDR1 and CDR2: GTSNPN and SVGIG (reference sequence). The CDR3 sequence is CARSGRGGGKDNEKLFF. DNA for the CDR3: TGTGCCCGTTCCGGGCGGGGCGGGGGTAAGGATAATGAAAAACTGTTTTTT.

The CDR3 is CASSEVLGPSGNTIYF. CDR3 nucleotide sequence: TGTGCCAGCAGTGAAGTCTTGGGACCCTCTGGAAACACCATATATTTT. The chain links TRBV6-1 to TRBJ1-3, with D tentatively TRBD1 (5 bases). CDR3 length equals 16 residues. Germline V gene data show CDR1 as MNHNS and CDR2 as SASEGT. The germline V and J ends were trimmed by 1 base and 0 bases, with 10 bases remaining between them.

This clone turned up a few times. The chain uses TRBV7-2 and TRBJ1-1; tentatively, D is TRBD1 (5 bases). The CDR3 runs 13 residues. V was clipped by 3 bases and J by 5 bases, with 10 bases between them. Germline V lookup: CDR1 SGHTA, CDR2 FQGNSA. CDR3 protein: CASSLQGYTEAFF. The DNA for the CDR3 is TGTGCCAGCAGCTTGCAGGGCTATACTGAAGCTTTCTTT.

CDR3 region: CSVGPSSTDTQYF. The CDR3 nucleotides read TGCAGCGTTGGACCCTCGAGCACAGATACGCAGTATTTT. This chain links TRBV29-1 with TRBJ2-3; D remains unclear. The germline gives CDR1 SQVTM, CDR2 ANQGSEA. V gave up 4 bases and J gave up 0 bases, with 8 bases separating them. The CDR3 contains 13 residues.

The chain links TRBV6-5 to TRBJ2-2; D unclear. The length of the CDR3 is 12 residues. Trimming pared 6 bases from V and 2 bases from J, leaving 4 bases between. CDR1 and CDR2 from the germline V gene are MNHEY and SVGAGI. CDR3 sequence reads: CASRLNTGELFF. CDR3 DNA: TGTGCCAGCAGGCTCAACACCGGGGAGCTGTTTTTT.

Only one count was recorded for this clone. The chain links TRBV13 to TRBJ2-1; no clear D gene. The V end was cut by 0 bases, the J end by 0 bases, with 9 bases between. This CDR3 is built from 16 residues. Germline assignment: CDR1 PRHDT and CDR2 FYEKMQ (reference sequence). The CDR3: CASSLGQLGSYNEQFF. The CDR3 DNA reads as TGTGCCAGCAGCTTAGGCCAGCTGGGCTCCTACAATGAGCAGTTCTTC. Supplemented by reference TRBV13 and TRBJ2-1, the full variable domain reads AAGVIQSPRHLIKEKRETATLKCYPIPRHDTVYWYQQGPGQDPQFLISFYEKMQSDKGSIPDRFSAQQFSDYHSELNMSSLELGDSALYFCASSLGQLGSYNEQFFGPGTRLTVL.

The CDR3 bases are TGTGCCAGTAGTATAGGTCCCGGGGCCCATCAGCCCCAGCATTTT. Amino acid sequence: CASSIGPGAHQPQHF. The rearrangement links TRBV19 to TRBJ1-5; possibly TRBD1 for D (5 bases). CDR1 and CDR2 (germline): LNHDA, SQIVND (reference sequence). The length of the CDR3 is 15 residues. V lost 1 base and J lost 5, with 12 bases in between.

For the CDR3, the DNA is TGTGCCAGCAGCTTGGGTCTTGCTAATGAAAAACTGTTTTTT. This translates into CASSLGLANEKLFF. The chain carries TRBV5-5 and TRBJ1-4; no reliable D call. Germline V gives CDR1 SGHKS, CDR2 YYEKEE (reference sequence). CDR3 size: 14 residues. V was clipped by 0 bases and J by 3 bases, with 6 bases between them. Drawing the rest from reference TRBV5-5 and TRBJ1-4, the complete variable domain is DAGVTQSPTHLIKTRGQQVTLRCSPISGHKSVSWYQQVLGQGPQFIFQYYEKEERGRGNFPDRFSARQFPNYSSELNVNALLLGDSALYLCASSLGLANEKLFFGSGTQLSVL.

Notes on this clone: The sample carries other DNA sequences with the same CDR3. This sequence joins TRBV5-1 and TRBJ1-3, with a tentative D call TRBD1 (5 bases). The CDR3 extends over 14 amino acids. V was trimmed by 0 bases and J by 4 bases, leaving 8 bases between them. CDR1 SGHRS and CDR2 YFSETQ come from the germline V gene. The CDR3 spells CASSLAGTGNTIYF. CDR3 DNA: TGCGCCAGCAGCTTGGCAGGGACCGGAAACACCATATATTTT.

The count of this clone is one. V and J are TRBV24-1 and TRBJ2-7; D tentatively fits TRBD1 or TRBD2 (6 bases each). The germline V and J ends were trimmed by 6 bases and 5 bases, with 13 bases remaining between them. The CDR3 loop spans 13 amino acids. Germline CDR1 KGHDR, CDR2 SFDVKD. The CDR3 spells CATSRGASDEQYF. The CDR3 bases are TGTGCCACCAGTAGGGGGGCGAGCGACGAGCAGTACTTC.

The CDR3 bases are TGTGCCAGCTCCCCCGAGGAGTGGGGACAAGAGACCCAGTACTTC. Protein: CASSPEEWGQETQYF. The gene calls are TRBV18 and TRBJ2-5; no firm D call. The germline V gene encodes CDR1 KGHSH and CDR2 LQKENI. V gave up 6 bases and J gave up 2 bases, with 16 bases separating them. The CDR3 sequence is 15 residues long. The full variable domain, in which reference TRBV18 and TRBJ2-5 provide the parts outside the CDR3, is NAGVMQNPRHLVRRRGQEARLRCSPMKGHSHVYWYRQLPEEGLKFMVYLQKENIIDESGMPKERFSAEFPKEGPSILRIQQVVRGDSAAYFCASSPEEWGQETQYFGPGTRLLVL.

The chain combines TRBV28 with TRBJ2-2; 8 bases are a match to TRBD1. The V gene end was trimmed by 5 bases and the J gene end by 9 bases; junction bases not matched to a gene: 8. This CDR3 spans 14 amino acids. Germline V CDR1 and CDR2: MDHEN, SYDVKM. In nucleotides, the CDR3 is TGTGCCAGCAGTCCCGGACAGGGCCTTAGGGAGCTGTTTTTT. This encodes CASSPGQGLRELFF.

Comment on this clone: The same CDR3 also results from other DNA sequences found in this sample. The CDR3 DNA follows: TGCAGCGTTGATTGGGGTGGCTACACCTTC. Encoded protein: CSVDWGGYTF. This chain links TRBV29-1 with TRBJ1-2; D is unclear. The germline V gene has CDR1 SQVTM and CDR2 ANQGSEA. The V and J ends lost 3 bases and 7 bases respectively, with 6 bases between them. The CDR3 length is 10 residues.

The chain is built from TRBV6-2 or TRBV6-3 and TRBJ2-3; possibly TRBD1 for D (6 bases). V was clipped by 2 bases and J by 7 bases, with 13 bases between them. CDR3 length: 14 amino acids. CDR1 and CDR2 (germline): MNHEY, SVGEGT. CDR3: CASSYPEGTHTQYF. The CDR3 DNA reads TGTGCCAGCAGTTACCCCGAGGGGACACATACGCAGTATTTT.

This rearrangement joins TRBV9 to TRBJ1-2; 8 positions match TRBD1. CDR3 length equals 15 residues. Germline V gene lookup returns CDR1 SGDLS and CDR2 YYNGEE. J was trimmed by 3 bases and V by 4 bases; bases with no gene match: 8. CDR3: CASSPRTGRDYGYTF. DNA for the CDR3: TGTGCCAGCAGCCCCCGGACAGGGAGGGACTATGGCTACACCTTC.